The rows below give T cell receptor beta chains drawn from one sample of a study of cytomegalovirus exposure and HLA in healthy donors. Using immunoSEQ multiplex PCR, the repertoire was profiled, and TCRdb retains in-frame clones only, with some absent. The table shows some 200,000 clones, with roughly 80% occurring only once. The material sequenced was PBMCs. The source of these receptors is a female donor in good health and CMV-seronegative. Both conserved end residues are part of each CDR3. Fields, in order: clone size, V gene, J gene, D gene, CDR3 protein. D genes are given only for firm matches. Not every row has a clone size; where given, it reads once, few, many or a size class.

abundance: NA; v_gene: TRBV6-1; j_gene: TRBJ2-3; d_gene: TRBD1; CDR3aa: CASTTGVVTDTQYF
abundance: few; v_gene: TRBV4-1; j_gene: TRBJ1-1; d_gene: TRBD1; CDR3aa: CASSQDRTGTKNEAFF
abundance: NA; v_gene: TRBV7-3; j_gene: TRBJ2-6; d_gene: NA; CDR3aa: CASSYDRSSGANVLTF
abundance: NA; v_gene: TRBV30; j_gene: TRBJ2-7; d_gene: NA; CDR3aa: CASRLGVDSYEQYF
abundance: NA; v_gene: TRBV4-3; j_gene: TRBJ1-2; d_gene: TRBD1; CDR3aa: CASSQDNRGRVGGYTF
abundance: NA; v_gene: TRBV28; j_gene: TRBJ2-1; d_gene: TRBD2; CDR3aa: CASRFQGTSGYNEQFF
abundance: few; v_gene: TRBV6-5; j_gene: TRBJ1-1; d_gene: NA; CDR3aa: CASSYSRHQNTEAFF
abundance: NA; v_gene: TRBV6-5; j_gene: NA; d_gene: TRBD1; CDR3aa: CASRSVGTAVYEQYF
abundance: NA; v_gene: TRBV5-6; j_gene: TRBJ2-3; d_gene: TRBD2; CDR3aa: CASSPLAGGTDTQYF
abundance: NA; v_gene: TRBV6-6; j_gene: TRBJ2-7; d_gene: TRBD2; CDR3aa: CASRSGLAGLSYEQYF
abundance: NA; v_gene: TRBV28; j_gene: TRBJ1-1; d_gene: NA; CDR3aa: CASSPDGGYTEAFF
abundance: NA; v_gene: TRBV7-9; j_gene: TRBJ1-1; d_gene: TRBD1; CDR3aa: CASRGQGSAEAFF
abundance: NA; v_gene: TRBV2; j_gene: TRBJ2-3; d_gene: TRBD1; CDR3aa: CASSEGRPGQGNTDTQYF
abundance: NA; v_gene: TRBV5-1; j_gene: TRBJ2-3; d_gene: TRBD2; CDR3aa: CASRRTSGGTDTQYF
abundance: NA; v_gene: TRBV6-6; j_gene: TRBJ2-7; d_gene: TRBD2; CDR3aa: CASSPGTSGLYEQYF
abundance: few; v_gene: TRBV7-3; j_gene: TRBJ2-1; d_gene: NA; CDR3aa: CASSLVRSSYNEQFF
abundance: NA; v_gene: TRBV7-9; j_gene: TRBJ2-1; d_gene: NA; CDR3aa: CASRPSLELPYNEQFF
abundance: NA; v_gene: TRBV9; j_gene: TRBJ2-7; d_gene: TRBD1; CDR3aa: CASSEGQGADEQYF
abundance: NA; v_gene: TRBV10-1; j_gene: TRBJ1-1; d_gene: TRBD1; CDR3aa: CASSESGQANTEAFF
abundance: few; v_gene: TRBV28; j_gene: TRBJ1-6; d_gene: NA; CDR3aa: CASSLRDSYNSPLHF
abundance: NA; v_gene: TRBV10-3; j_gene: TRBJ2-7; d_gene: NA; CDR3aa: CAITSGSLQSYEQYF
abundance: few; v_gene: TRBV7-3; j_gene: TRBJ1-1; d_gene: NA; CDR3aa: CSSSLSRDTEAFF
abundance: NA; v_gene: TRBV27; j_gene: TRBJ1-1; d_gene: TRBD1; CDR3aa: CASSFQGAEAFF
abundance: NA; v_gene: TRBV15; j_gene: TRBJ2-3; d_gene: TRBD1; CDR3aa: CATSRAGTGVGDTQYF
abundance: NA; v_gene: TRBV18; j_gene: TRBJ1-6; d_gene: NA; CDR3aa: CASSPGADNSPLHF
abundance: NA; v_gene: TRBV5-4; j_gene: TRBJ2-3; d_gene: NA; CDR3aa: CASSSTWGEKPTDTQYF